In its sample, the clone carrying this TCR beta chain was seen many times. What it binds is unknown. The CDR3 goes on 3 residues after the read ends, and that part is filled in from the germline J gene. The protocol was immunoSEQ multiplex PCR, while the TCRdb copy is restricted to in-frame clones and leaves out a portion. The repertoire shows 50,000 to 70,000 clones, none seen only once; the top ten take about 0.85%. The data were taken from a study of T cell clonality in common variable immunodeficiency. Study-level findings and limits: CVID patient heterogeneity limited repertoire-clinical complication correlations. Compared with healthy controls, CVID subjects showed increased TCRbeta clonality, mostly in about a third.

The V end was cut by 7 bases, the J end by 6 bases, with 18 bases between. Germline lookup yields CDR1 SEHNR and CDR2 FQNEAQ (reference sequence). The CDR3 contains 15 residues. V usage is TRBV7-9 and J usage is TRBJ1-4; maybe TRBD1 (6 bases). This clonotype was sampled from a person between 18 and 75 years old in good health. Sequencing input: peripheral blood mononuclear cells. CDR3 bases read: TGTGCCAGCAAACCCCTCACAGGGCGAGATGAAAAA. It yields the protein CASKPLTGRDEK. The complete CDR3 reads CASKPLTGRDEKLFF.